The TCR beta chain described here comes from a study of T cell repertoires in cytomegalovirus infection. Study context: Newly reported HLA-C-restricted and thoroughly characterized HLA-B-restricted CMV epitopes were employed. In public TCR beta signatures, there were indications of both CMV infection and matching HLA type. Study conclusions and caveats: Carriage of CMV together with the relevant HLA was identifiable through cumulative public TCR beta family frequency.

About this clonotype itself: The target antigen is unknown.

CDR1 is SEHNR and CDR2 is FQNEAQ in the germline V gene (reference sequence). There are 15 residues in the CDR3. Trimming removed 1 base at V and 5 bases at J, with 12 bases between. In TCRdb, the reads were re-called with MiXCR into one record per CDR3 protein. Of about 830,000 distinct CDR3 sequences detected, approximately 29% appear once; the ten largest clones hold roughly 12%. The receptor comes from a human donor in good health (CMV status not recorded). Some clones in this sample may be carry-over from other donors' samples. The chain couples TRBV7-9 to TRBJ1-5; TRBD1 might be the D (5 bases). The material was cultured CD8+ T cells from PBMCs, obtained from culture after CMV antigen stimulation. The CDR3 coding sequence is TGTGCCAGCAGCTTAGGTTCAGGGATCTATCAGCCCCAGCATTTT. Translated: CASSLGSGIYQPQHF. Looking up the rest from reference TRBV7-9 and TRBJ1-5 gives the full variable domain: DTGVSQNPRHKITKRGQNVTFRCDPISEHNRLYWYRQTLGQGPEFLTYFQNEAQLEKSRLLSDRFSAERPKGSFSTLEIQRTEQGDSAMYLCASSLGSGIYQPQHFGDGTRLSIL.